This passage covers 9 T cell receptor beta chains from one sample sequenced in a study of blood T cell repertoires in COVID-19. The data were produced by immunoSEQ multiplex PCR, yet TCRdb's version contains in-frame clones alone and is incomplete. The data contain about 230,000 clones, 65% to 90% of them singletons. The specimen was peripheral blood. Receptors originate from a man aged 50 to 60 with COVID-19, enrolled during active disease.

The chain recombines TRBV29-1 with TRBJ2-7; tentatively, D is TRBD1 (5 bases). The CDR3 length is 12 residues. Germline assignment: CDR1 SQVTM and CDR2 ANQGSEA. Trimming removed 5 bases at V and 5 bases at J, with 13 bases between. The chain's CDR3 is CSVSHRINEQYF. In DNA form, the CDR3 reads TGCAGCGTTTCCCACAGGATCAACGAGCAGTACTTC.

The sample holds one count of this clone. The rearrangement uses TRBV5-5 and TRBJ2-1, with D possibly TRBD1 on 6 matching bases. The V gene lost 3 bases and the J gene lost 7 bases, with 14 bases spanning the gap. Germline CDR1 reads SGHKS; CDR2 reads YYEKEE (reference sequence). The CDR3 consists of 14 residues. The CDR3 DNA follows: TGTGCCAGCAGCTCCCAGGGTAGGGGGAATGAGCAGTTCTTC. This gives the protein CASSSQGRGNEQFF. The full variable domain, in which reference TRBV5-5 and TRBJ2-1 provide the parts outside the CDR3, is DAGVTQSPTHLIKTRGQQVTLRCSPISGHKSVSWYQQVLGQGPQFIFQYYEKEERGRGNFPDRFSARQFPNYSSELNVNALLLGDSALYLCASSSQGRGNEQFFGPGTRLTVL.

The chain couples TRBV7-2 to TRBJ2-7, with D perhaps matching TRBD2 (6 bases). Germline loops: CDR1 SGHTA, CDR2 FQGNSA. The CDR3 sequence is 16 residues long. V was cut by 3 bases and J by 2 bases, with 17 bases left in between. The CDR3 bases are TGTGCCAGCAGCTTGGGGGGAGGACCAACCACCTACGAGCAGTACTTC. The encoded protein is CASSLGGGPTTYEQYF. The full variable domain, its missing parts supplied by reference TRBV7-2 and TRBJ2-7, is GAGVSQSPSNKVTEKGKDVELRCDPISGHTALYWYRQSLGQGLEFLIYFQGNSAPDKSGLPSDRFSAERTGGSVSTLTIQRTQQEDSAVYLCASSLGGGPTTYEQYFGPGTRLTVT.

CDR3 bases: TGTGCCTGGAGTGCCACGGTAGGAGGCACTGAAGCTTTCTTT. Translating it yields CAWSATVGGTEAFF. This rearrangement joins TRBV30 to TRBJ1-1; D is ambiguous. CDR1 is GTSNPN and CDR2 is SVGIG in the germline V gene (reference sequence). V lost 1 base and J 4 bases, leaving 13 bases between the germline ends. The CDR3 loop spans 14 amino acids. Complete variable domain (other parts from reference TRBV30 and TRBJ1-1): SQTIHQWPATLVQPVGSPLSLECTVEGTSNPNLYWYRQAAGRGLQLLFYSVGIGQISSEVPQNLSASRPQDRQFILSSKKLLLSDSGFYLCAWSATVGGTEAFFGQGTRLTVV.

V usage is TRBV2 and J usage is TRBJ2-1, with D unresolved. The germline V and J ends were trimmed by 5 bases and 8 bases, with 10 bases remaining between them. The CDR3 is made up of 12 amino acids. Germline V CDR1 and CDR2: SNHLY, FYNNEI. CDR3 nucleotide sequence: TGTGCCAGCAGTAGAGGTTACGATGAGCAGTTCTTC. Protein sequence: CASSRGYDEQFF.

This clone was detected only once. The chain joins TRBV4-2 to TRBJ1-6, with D tentatively TRBD1 (5 bases). The ends were cut back, 2 bases at V and 7 bases at J, with 12 bases in the middle. Germline assignment: CDR1 LGHNA and CDR2 YNFKEQ. There are 15 residues in the CDR3. The DNA for the CDR3 is TGTGCCAGCAGCCAACGGGACTCCCGAAATTCACCCCTCCACTTT. The encoded protein is CASSQRDSRNSPLHF.

This chain uses TRBV18 with TRBJ1-4; D not resolved. The germline V and J ends were trimmed by 6 bases and 8 bases, with 16 bases remaining between them. Germline V CDR1 and CDR2: KGHSH, LQKENI. There are 14 residues in the CDR3. CDR3 sequence: CASSAPSSWEKLFF. The DNA of the CDR3 is TGTGCCAGCTCGGCACCATCGTCTTGGGAAAAACTGTTTTTT.

The chain joins TRBV24-1 to TRBJ1-5, with D possibly being TRBD1 (5 bases). Germline CDR1 and CDR2: KGHDR and SFDVKD. Deletions cut 7 bases from V and 1 base from J, with 13 bases between. The CDR3 totals 15 residues. The CDR3 region has the DNA TGTGCCACCAGCCAGGGTCGGGGGAGCAATCAGCCCCAGCATTTT. Its protein is CATSQGRGSNQPQHF.

The chain couples TRBV5-6 to TRBJ1-1; 11 nucleotides align to TRBD1. The CDR3 sequence is 14 residues long. The germline V gene has CDR1 SGHDT and CDR2 YYEEEE. The trim removed 4 bases at V and 4 bases at J, leaving 3 bases unmatched. In DNA, the CDR3 is TGTGCCAGCAGCGGCGGGACAGGGGGCACTGAAGCTTTCTTT. This encodes CASSGGTGGTEAFF.